The present entry profiles one T cell receptor beta chain with its context. Its antigen is still unknown. A v3.0 immunoSEQ assay was performed at survey level. Measured with immunoSEQ multiplex PCR; TCRdb has only the in-frame clones, and not every one. Among roughly 7,200 clones listed, about 76% were seen once. The data originate from a study of long-term antiretroviral therapy in people with HIV. Study as a whole: The 2015 immediate-ART recommendation came about a decade after the earliest samples.

V shed 4 bases, J shed 5 bases, and the junction held 4 bases outside the gene matches. Germline CDR1 and CDR2: SGHDT and YYEEEE. The CDR3 sequence is 15 residues long. The study, taken as a whole, reports: There were no data on ART adherence, viral resistance or therapy changes, a gap that limits inferences about post-ART repertoire changes. All blood samples came from the years 2004 to 2017, possibly under older ART regimens.

HIV-positive participants were all treated in the United States. The origin of this receptor is a man aged 35 to 55 with HIV. The chain employs TRBV5-6 and TRBJ1-6, with 9 bases fitting TRBD1. The sequencing used unsorted PBMCs, collected 0.2 years after starting antiretroviral therapy. The CDR3 sequence: CASSVGTGNNSPLHF. For the CDR3, the DNA is TGTGCCAGCAGCGTCGGGACAGGGAATAATTCACCCCTCCACTTT.